This T cell receptor (beta chain) emerged from a study of T-cell reconstitution after alpha-beta-depleted transplantation in children (dated by TCRdb to 2016 to 2017). With regard to the full study: The study quantitatively tracked T-cell immune reconstitution after TCRalphabeta/CD19-depleted allogeneic hematopoietic cell transplantation in children using TCR repertoire profiling. Study-wide conclusions, independent of this receptor: The frequencies of hyperexpanded clones fell over the following months, and after one year, T-cell counts and TCRbeta diversity were mostly attributed to newly produced T cells. The apparently early alphabetaT-cell count recovery about two months after transplant was reportedly dependent on only several hundred rapidly expanded clones derived from non-depleted graft cells. In some patients, the high TCRbeta diversity seen at day 60 was put down to recipient T cells and intrathymic progenitors that had survived conditioning.

V ends up 6 bases short and J 1 base short, with an unmatched junction base count of 2. Taken from cysteine to phenylalanine, the CDR3 has 13 residues. Left in the record is the CDR3 DNA by itself, 39 bases read in frame from the first base. The library was prepared using PCR. Sequenced on an Illumina HiSeq 2500. TCR libraries were prepared with molecular barcoding, using unique molecular identifiers to normalize TCRbeta repertoire quantification. The public reads were quality trimmed at Q25 with fastp and then assembled into clones with MiXCR by TCRdb, keeping productive beta chains. Each CDR3 protein gets just one entry, which takes the most common genes and DNA from the rows behind it. This sample comprises about 58,000 distinct CDR3 sequences, 35% to 55% of them detected only once. The ten largest clones capture 95% to 98% of the sample. To note about this clonotype: Which antigen it targets is not known. No much larger clonotype is one base removed from it; base qualities were not supplied.

The treatment or condition label, read with the paper, signifies: allogeneic hematopoietic cell transplantation with graft depleted of TCRalphabeta T cells and CD19 B cells. TCRalphabeta/CD19-depleted allogeneic hematopoietic cell grafts were given to the transplant recipients, all of whom were children. Material: PBMCs, mostly from graft donor cells, obtained 360 days after TCRalphabeta/CD19-depleted stem cell transplant. The sequence was collected from a male patient between 5 and 17 years old who had a stem cell transplant for acute lymphoblastic leukemia, so the T cells may come from the graft donor. In this chain, TRBV12-3 or TRBV12-4 is recombined with TRBJ1-1; the junction holds 7 bases that match TRBD1. Here is the DNA: TGTGCCAGCAGCCAGGGGGAGAACACTGAAGCTTTCTTT. Its coded protein is CASSQGENTEAFF.